This T cell receptor beta chain was captured by sequencing in a study of identical twins' blood T cells. The V segment lost 0 bases and the J segment 7 bases; nucleotides outside the gene matches: 7. Germline CDR1 is MGHRA and CDR2 is YSYEKL. This CDR3 comprises 15 residues. The study's findings and limits: Abundant TCRbeta CDR3s overlapped more between twins than with unrelated donors.

As originally analysed: Per-library CDR3 reads ranged roughly 2 to 4 million; clonotypes, ~85,000 to ~500,000. TCRdb itself ran the 5' RACE reads through MiXCR, one entry per CDR3 protein. TCRdb, rather than the study authors, made the V and J calls. The repertoire holds 300,000 to 400,000 distinct CDR3 sequences, with about 28% as singletons. About this clonotype: Its target is not known.

This sequence joins TRBV4-1 and TRBJ1-2, with 8 bases aligning to TRBD1. Sample: PBMCs. The receptor's source is a woman between 18 and 55 years old in good health. The CDR3 bases are TGCGCCAGCAGCCAAGATCCGGACAGGGTTTTTGGCTACACCTTC. This gives the protein CASSQDPDRVFGYTF.